A selection of T cell receptor beta chains follows, all from one sample in a study of blood T cell repertoires in COVID-19. Libraries were prepared by immunoSEQ multiplex PCR; TCRdb keeps only in-frame clonotypes and omits some of them. This table has hundreds of thousands of clones, over 75% appearing once. Sequenced: peripheral blood. All receptors come from a human donor in a cohort sampled during active COVID-19. Both conserved end residues are part of each CDR3. The D gene is left open where the match is weak. Part of the rows lack a size; the others show once, few, many or a class for expanded clones.

d_call,clone_size,v_call,j_call,cdr3_aa,cdr3_nt
TRBD1,NA,TRBV3-1/TRBV3-2,TRBJ2-1,CASSHEQGPTGNEQFF,TGTGCCAGCAGCCACGAACAGGGGCCAACCGGCAATGAGCAGTTCTTC
TRBD1,NA,TRBV11-3,TRBJ1-2,CASSLDPTGDGYGYTF,TGTGCCAGCAGCTTAGATCCCACAGGGGATGGCTATGGCTACACCTTC
NA,NA,TRBV4-3,TRBJ2-6,CASSQDARLSGANVLTF,TGCGCCAGCAGCCAAGACGCCAGGCTCTCTGGGGCCAACGTCCTGACTTTC
NA,NA,TRBV11-2,TRBJ2-7,CASSSPRGWTYEQYF,TGTGCCAGCAGCTCACCTCGGGGGTGGACCTACGAGCAGTACTTC
TRBD1,NA,TRBV24-1,TRBJ2-5,CATSGTGGRETQYF,TGTGCCACCAGTGGGACAGGGGGGAGAGAGACCCAGTACTTC
NA,NA,TRBV7-9,TRBJ2-7,CASSQGGVLYEQYF,TGTGCCAGCAGCCAGGGAGGCGTTCTCTACGAGCAGTACTTC
TRBD1,NA,TRBV27,TRBJ1-1,CASSFGTGGDGEAFF,TGTGCCAGCTCTTTTGGGACAGGTGGGGACGGCGAAGCTTTCTTT
TRBD2,once,TRBV5-1,TRBJ2-7,CASSMTSGGLYEQYF,TGCGCCAGCAGCATGACTAGCGGAGGCCTCTACGAGCAGTACTTC
NA,NA,TRBV2,TRBJ2-2,CASRRHTGSSTGELFF,TGTGCCAGCAGACGACATACAGGGAGTAGCACCGGGGAGCTGTTTTTT
TRBD2,NA,TRBV5-6,TRBJ2-2,CASSLLGLGSGELFF,TGTGCCAGCAGCTTGCTGGGACTAGGTTCCGGGGAGCTGTTTTTT
TRBD1,NA,TRBV28,TRBJ2-5,CASSTGGSETQYF,TGTGCCAGCAGTACAGGGGGCTCAGAGACCCAGTACTTC
NA,NA,TRBV6-5,TRBJ1-3,CASSSQTGLGNTIYF,TGTGCCAGCAGCTCCCAGACAGGCTTGGGAAACACCATATATTTT
TRBD1,NA,TRBV4-2,TRBJ1-1,CASSQVAGGVEAFF,TGTGCCAGCAGCCAAGTCGCAGGGGGCGTTGAAGCTTTCTTT
NA,NA,TRBV15,TRBJ1-4,CATSRPPEAELFF,TGTGCCACCAGCAGACCCCCGGAGGCGGAACTGTTTTTT
NA,NA,TRBV6-5,TRBJ1-5,CASTDRRDQPQHF,TGTGCCAGTACCGACAGGCGCGATCAGCCCCAGCATTTT
TRBD1,NA,TRBV2,TRBJ2-5,CASTGQGRETQYF,TGTGCCAGCACAGGACAGGGGCGAGAGACCCAGTACTTC
NA,NA,TRBV11-2,TRBJ2-2,CASSQTGPAGELFF,TGTGCCAGCAGCCAGACAGGCCCCGCCGGGGAGCTGTTTTTT
TRBD2,few,TRBV4-1,TRBJ2-1,CASSQDPAGRNNEQFF,TGCGCCAGCAGCCAAGATCCAGCGGGACGAAACAATGAGCAGTTCTTC
NA,NA,TRBV13,TRBJ2-1,CASSPSSYNEQFF,TGTGCCAGCAGCCCGAGCTCCTACAATGAGCAGTTCTTC
NA,NA,TRBV9,TRBJ2-7,CASSVGGGEQYF,TGTGCCAGCAGCGTAGGAGGGGGCGAGCAGTACTTC
TRBD1,NA,TRBV4-1,TRBJ2-7,CASSQTPGQTYEQYF,TGCGCCAGCAGCCAGACCCCGGGACAGACCTACGAGCAGTACTTC
NA,NA,TRBV27,TRBJ1-1,CASSFAGRDLGTEAFF,TGTGCCAGCAGTTTTGCAGGTCGGGATTTAGGGACTGAAGCTTTCTTT